This T cell receptor beta chain derives from a study of T cell responses to AZD1222 COVID-19 vaccine. Notes on the study in general: The study sampled repertoires only after the peak T cell response.

Profiled with immunoSEQ multiplex PCR; TCRdb holds only in-frame clones, not every one. This table has 140,000 to 150,000 clones, over 80% appearing once. Regarding this clone: What it binds is not known.

The TCR was taken from an adult who received the AZD1222 COVID-19 vaccine. The specimen was peripheral blood, collected 28 days after the second AZD1222 dose.

CDR3 nucleotides: TGTGCCAGCAGCTTAGTCTTACCCCCCAGTACGAACACCATATATTTT. Amino acid sequence: CASSLVLPPSTNTIYF. The genes are TRBV11-2 and TRBJ1-3, with no clear D. The V gene's germline CDR1 is SGHAT and CDR2 FQNNGV. V dropped 1 base and J dropped 7 bases, with 17 bases sitting between them. This CDR3 comprises 16 residues.